One sample yielded the 5 T cell receptor beta chains listed below, sequenced in a study of Graves' ophthalmopathy and Graves' hyperthyroidism. Researchers took RNA transcripts and amplified TCR beta CDR3 regions from them. HTBI-primed first-round RT-PCR preceded second-round multiplex PCR. TCRdb fed the multiplex PCR reads into MiXCR, producing one record per CDR3 protein. The sample contains roughly 500,000 distinct CDR3 sequences, roughly 14% of which appear only once. The sequenced sample consisted of blood. The receptors derive from a woman in her 30s with Graves' ophthalmopathy.

The chain links TRBV5-1 to TRBJ2-7, with D perhaps given as TRBD1 or TRBD2 (6 bases each). The CDR3 is 15 residues long. Per the germline V gene, CDR1 is SGHRS and CDR2 is YFSETQ. V dropped 4 bases and J dropped 1 base, with 15 bases sitting between them. This CDR3 reads CASSAGWTESYEQYF. The CDR3 bases are TGCGCCAGCAGCGCGGGGTGGACAGAGTCCTACGAGCAGTACTTC.

V gene TRBV2 combines with J gene TRBJ2-7; 13 positions match TRBD2. The length of the CDR3 is 14 residues. V lost 8 bases, J lost 6 bases, and 7 bases stayed unmatched. CDR1 is SNHLY, CDR2 FYNNEI, per germline. The CDR3 region is CASLPTSGGIEQYF. The CDR3, as DNA: TGTGCCAGCCTACCGACTAGCGGGGGGATCGAGCAGTACTTC.

This rearrangement joins TRBV5-5 to TRBJ1-3; D is unresolved. The CDR3 covers 15 residues. V lost 2 bases and J 4 bases, leaving 13 bases between the germline ends. The germline CDR1 and CDR2 sequences are SGHKS and YYEKEE (reference sequence). CDR3 DNA: TGTGCCAGCAGCTTTGGGGTTTCGCTCGGAAACACCATATATTTT. Its protein is CASSFGVSLGNTIYF.

The table lists this clonotype with many counts. The genes are TRBV20-1 and TRBJ1-5, with D unresolved. V gave up 6 bases and J gave up 0 bases, with 15 bases separating them. This CDR3 has 15 residues. The germline V gene encodes CDR1 DFQATT and CDR2 SNEGSKA (reference sequence). In nucleotides, the CDR3 is TGCAGTGCCCATGAAAATTTTTATAGCAATCAGCCCCAGCATTTT. Translating it yields CSAHENFYSNQPQHF.

This clonotype was picked up many times. This chain uses TRBV9 with TRBJ2-5; 7 bases map to TRBD1. V gave up 2 bases and J gave up 2 bases; unmatched junction bases: 3. This CDR3 is 14 amino acids long. Germline lookup yields CDR1 SGDLS and CDR2 YYNGEE. The CDR3 nucleotides are TGTGCCAGCAGCGTCGGGACAGCTCAAGAGACCCAGTACTTC. It specifies CASSVGTAQETQYF.